This TCR beta chain was captured by sequencing in a study of blood T cell repertoires in COVID-19. The protocol was immunoSEQ multiplex PCR, while the TCRdb copy is restricted to in-frame clones and leaves out a portion. Here the sample spans about 220,000 clones, about 80% being singletons. Germline-derived CDR1 and CDR2 are SGHNT and YYREEE (reference sequence). The V and J ends lost 3 bases and 6 bases respectively, with 15 bases between them. The CDR3 length is 14 residues. This chain joins TRBV5-4 and TRBJ1-2; possible D gene TRBD1, 6 bases. The receptor's source is a woman aged 60 to 75 with acute or convalescent COVID-19. Sequenced input: peripheral blood. The chain's CDR3 is CASSYGQSLDGYTF. The CDR3 DNA reads TGTGCCAGCAGCTACGGACAGTCACTGGATGGCTACACCTTC.